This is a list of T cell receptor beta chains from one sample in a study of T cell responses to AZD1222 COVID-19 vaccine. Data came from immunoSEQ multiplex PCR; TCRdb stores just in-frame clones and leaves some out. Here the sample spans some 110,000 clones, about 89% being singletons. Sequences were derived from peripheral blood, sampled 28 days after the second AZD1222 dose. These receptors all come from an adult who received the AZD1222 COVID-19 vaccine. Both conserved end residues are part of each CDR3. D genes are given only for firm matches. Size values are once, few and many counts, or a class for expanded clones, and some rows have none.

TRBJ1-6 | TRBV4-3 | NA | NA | TGCGCCAGCAGCCAAGATAGGGGGTTCTCCTATAATTCACCCCTCCACTTT | CASSQDRGFSYNSPLHF
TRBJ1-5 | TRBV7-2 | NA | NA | TGTGCCAGCAGCTTTCAGGGACCCAATCAGCCCCAGCATTTT | CASSFQGPNQPQHF
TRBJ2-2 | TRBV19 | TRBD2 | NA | TGTGCCAGTAGTATCAGGACTAGCGGGATGTACGGGGAGCTGTTTTTT | CASSIRTSGMYGELFF
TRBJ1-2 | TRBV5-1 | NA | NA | TGCGCCAGCAGCGAACCGGGACACTCACTTTATGGCTACACCTTC | CASSEPGHSLYGYTF
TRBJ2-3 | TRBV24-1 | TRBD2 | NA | TGTGCCACCAGTGACCCTGCCGGGGGGGGAAACACAGATACGCAGTATTTT | CATSDPAGGGNTDTQYF
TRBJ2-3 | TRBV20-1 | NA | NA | TGCAGTGCTAGTGGTTGGGGATCAACAGATACGCAGTATTTT | CSASGWGSTDTQYF
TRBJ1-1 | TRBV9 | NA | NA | TGTGCCAGCAGCGTACAGTGGAACACTGAAGCTTTCTTT | CASSVQWNTEAFF
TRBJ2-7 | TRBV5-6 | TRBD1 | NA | TGTGCCAGCAGCTTGAGGTTCGGACAGGGCCGCCACGAGCAGTACTTC | CASSLRFGQGRHEQYF
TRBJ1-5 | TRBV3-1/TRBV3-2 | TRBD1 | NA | TGTGCCAGCAGCCAAGAAGGGGGCATCAATCAGCCCCAGCATTTT | CASSQEGGINQPQHF
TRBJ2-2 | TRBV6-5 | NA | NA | TGTGCCAGCAGTCTCAACACCGGGGAGCTGTTTTTT | CASSLNTGELFF
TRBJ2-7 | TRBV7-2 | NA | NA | TGTGCCAGCAGCTTAAGTGAGGCGGGACTCTCCTACGAGCAGTACTTC | CASSLSEAGLSYEQYF
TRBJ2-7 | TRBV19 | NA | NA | TGTGCCAGTAGTAGCCACACTTACCCTACATACTACGAGCAGTACTTC | CASSSHTYPTYYEQYF
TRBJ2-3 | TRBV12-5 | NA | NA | TGTGCTAGTGGTTTGGTCCCCCACACAGATACGCAGTATTTT | CASGLVPHTDTQYF
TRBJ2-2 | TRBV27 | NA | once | TGTGCCAGCAGCCAAAATAGGGCCGGGGAGCTGTTTTTT | CASSQNRAGELFF
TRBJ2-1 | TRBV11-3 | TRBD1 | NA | TGTGCCAGCAGCTTCTCCCCCGTGGGGACAGGGTATGACAATGAGCAGTTCTTC | CASSFSPVGTGYDNEQFF
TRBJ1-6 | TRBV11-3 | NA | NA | TGTGCCAGCAGCTTAGAGGGGGGCTCCTATAATTCACCCCTCCACTTT | CASSLEGGSYNSPLHF
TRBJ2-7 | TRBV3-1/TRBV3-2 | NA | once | TGTGCCAGCAGCCAAACTCCGACGGAGCAGTACTTC | CASSQTPTEQYF
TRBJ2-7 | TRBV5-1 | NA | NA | TGCGCCAGCAAGCCCCGTACTCATGGTCTGGAGGGGAAGGGGGAGCAGTACTTC | CASKPRTHGLEGKGEQYF
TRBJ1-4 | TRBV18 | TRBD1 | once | TGTGCCAGCTCAAGGACAGGTCAGGAAAAACTGTTTTTT | CASSRTGQEKLFF
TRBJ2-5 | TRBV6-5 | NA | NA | TGTGCCAGCAGCCGGAGTAGTCAAGAGACCCAGTACTTC | CASSRSSQETQYF
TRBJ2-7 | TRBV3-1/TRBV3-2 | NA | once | TGTGCCAGCAGCCTAATTCAAGGCGAGCAGTACTTC | CASSLIQGEQYF
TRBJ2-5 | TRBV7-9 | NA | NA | TGTGCCAGCAGCTTGTCCTTCGGGGCGGGGACCCAGTACTTC | CASSLSFGAGTQYF
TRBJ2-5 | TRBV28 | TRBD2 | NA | TGTGCCAGCAGTCCGACTAGCGGGAGGGCGGAGGAGACCCAGTACTTC | CASSPTSGRAEETQYF
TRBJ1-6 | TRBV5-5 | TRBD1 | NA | TGTGCCAGCAGCCCACTCCCCAGGGGGCGTTCGGGTTCACCCCTCCACTTT | CASSPLPRGRSGSPLHF
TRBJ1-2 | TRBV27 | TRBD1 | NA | TGTGCCAGCGGGCGGCCTCTGTACAGGGGCACCTATGGCTACACCTTC | CASGRPLYRGTYGYTF
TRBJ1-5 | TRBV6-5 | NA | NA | TGTGCCAGCAGTTACTCGTACGGTCAGCCCCAGCATTTT | CASSYSYGQPQHF
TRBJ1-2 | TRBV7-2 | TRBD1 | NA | TGTGCCAGCAGCTTAATGGGACAGGTTCTCTATGGCTACACCTTC | CASSLMGQVLYGYTF
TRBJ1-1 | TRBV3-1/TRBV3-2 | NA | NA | TGTGCCAGCAGCCAAGGAGTCCGGGGAGGCACTGAAGCTTTCTTT | CASSQGVRGGTEAFF
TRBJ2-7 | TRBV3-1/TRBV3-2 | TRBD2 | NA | TGTGCCAGCAGCCAAGGTCCTAGCGGGAGCGCCTACGAGCAGTACTTC | CASSQGPSGSAYEQYF
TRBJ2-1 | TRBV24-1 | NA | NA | TGTGCCACCAGTGATCCTTTACCCCCTAATGAGCAGTTCTTC | CATSDPLPPNEQFF
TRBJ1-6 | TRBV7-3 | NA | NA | TGTGCCAGCAGCTTAACGTTGGCCGGCAATTCACCCCTCCACTTT | CASSLTLAGNSPLHF